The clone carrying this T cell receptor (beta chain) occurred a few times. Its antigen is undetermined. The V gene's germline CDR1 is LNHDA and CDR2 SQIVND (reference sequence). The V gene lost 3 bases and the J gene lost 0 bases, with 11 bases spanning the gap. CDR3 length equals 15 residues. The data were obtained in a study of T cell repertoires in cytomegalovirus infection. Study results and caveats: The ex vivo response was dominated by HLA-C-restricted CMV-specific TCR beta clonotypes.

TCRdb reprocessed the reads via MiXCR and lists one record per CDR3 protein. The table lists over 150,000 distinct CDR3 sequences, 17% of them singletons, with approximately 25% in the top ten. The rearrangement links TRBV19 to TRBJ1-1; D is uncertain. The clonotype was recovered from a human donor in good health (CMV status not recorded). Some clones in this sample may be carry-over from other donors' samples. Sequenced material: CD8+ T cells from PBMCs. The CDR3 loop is CASSISGLMNTEAFF. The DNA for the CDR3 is TGTGCCAGTAGTATTTCTGGACTGATGAACACTGAAGCTTTCTTT.